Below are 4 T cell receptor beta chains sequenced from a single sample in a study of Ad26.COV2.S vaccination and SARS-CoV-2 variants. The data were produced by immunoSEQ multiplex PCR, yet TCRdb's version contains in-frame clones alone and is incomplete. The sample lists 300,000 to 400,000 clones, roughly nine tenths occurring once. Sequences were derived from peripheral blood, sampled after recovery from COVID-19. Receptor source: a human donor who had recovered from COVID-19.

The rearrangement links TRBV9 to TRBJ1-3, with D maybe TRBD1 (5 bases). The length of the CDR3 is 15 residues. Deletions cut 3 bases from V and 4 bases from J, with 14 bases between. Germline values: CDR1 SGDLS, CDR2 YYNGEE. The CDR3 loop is CASSETGDAGNTIYF. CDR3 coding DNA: TGTGCCAGCAGCGAAACTGGGGACGCCGGAAACACCATATATTTT.

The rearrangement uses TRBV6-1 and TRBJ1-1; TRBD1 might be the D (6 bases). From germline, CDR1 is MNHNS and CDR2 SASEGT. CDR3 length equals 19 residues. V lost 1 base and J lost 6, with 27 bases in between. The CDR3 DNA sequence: TGTGCCAGCAGTGAAGTTATGGGGGCGGCCTTTCGGGCGGACGCTGAAGCTTTCTTT. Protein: CASSEVMGAAFRADAEAFF.

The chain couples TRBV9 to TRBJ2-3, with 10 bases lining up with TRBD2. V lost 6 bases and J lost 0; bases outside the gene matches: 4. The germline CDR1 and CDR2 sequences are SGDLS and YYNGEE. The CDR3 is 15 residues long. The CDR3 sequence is CASTPSGGSTDTQYF. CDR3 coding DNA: TGTGCCAGCACTCCTAGCGGGGGTAGCACAGATACGCAGTATTTT.

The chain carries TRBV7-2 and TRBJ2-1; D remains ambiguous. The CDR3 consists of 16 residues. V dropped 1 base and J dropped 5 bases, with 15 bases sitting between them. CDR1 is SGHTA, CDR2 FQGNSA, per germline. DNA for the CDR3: TGTGCCAGCAGCTTAGATGACCTAAGGTTACACAATGAGCAGTTCTTC. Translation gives CASSLDDLRLHNEQFF.